The 10 T cell receptor beta chains given below trace back to one sample, sequenced in a study of shared clonotypes between healthy human individuals. Measured with immunoSEQ multiplex PCR; TCRdb has only the in-frame clones, and not every one. Here the sample spans 1.6 million or so clones, just under 99% being singletons. The source material was naive CD4+ T cells sorted from blood. Documented subset: CD45RA+ positively selected. These receptors all come from a man aged 25-45 years in good health.

J is TRBJ2-1 and V is TRBV27; TRBD1 aligns across 9 bases. The CDR3 runs 15 residues. V shed 5 bases and J 8 bases; nucleotides not matched to a gene: 10. CDR1 is MNHEY, CDR2 SMNVEV, per germline (reference sequence). CDR3 residues: CASSLLDRGNDEQFF. The CDR3 DNA reads TGTGCCAGCAGTCTCCTGGACAGGGGCAACGATGAGCAGTTCTTC.

The rearrangement links TRBV6-1 to TRBJ2-3, with D tentatively TRBD2 (6 bases). CDR3 length: 12 amino acids. CDR1 and CDR2 from the germline V gene are MNHNS and SASEGT. Trimming took off 7 bases at V and 8 bases at J, with 13 bases between the two ends. CDR3 coding DNA: TGTGCCAGCAAACGAGACGGGAGTACGCAGTATTTT. Protein: CASKRDGSTQYF.

The chain is built from TRBV18 and TRBJ2-7; D may be TRBD1 (6 bases). Looked up from germline, CDR1 is KGHSH and CDR2 is LQKENI. There are 14 residues in the CDR3. V shed 4 bases and J shed 4 bases, with 14 bases lying between them. The CDR3 DNA sequence: TGTGCCAGCTCACGGGCGGACAGTAGGTACGAGCAGTACTTC. Translated, it gives CASSRADSRYEQYF. Supplemented by reference TRBV18 and TRBJ2-7, the full variable domain reads NAGVMQNPRHLVRRRGQEARLRCSPMKGHSHVYWYRQLPEEGLKFMVYLQKENIIDESGMPKERFSAEFPKEGPSILRIQQVVRGDSAAYFCASSRADSRYEQYFGPGTRLTVT.

This clone has just one count. The chain joins TRBV5-1 to TRBJ2-2; possible D gene TRBD2, 5 bases. This CDR3 has 15 amino acids. Germline V gene data show CDR1 as SGHRS and CDR2 as YFSETQ. Trimming took 3 bases from V and 0 from J, leaving 9 bases between them. CDR3 in amino acids: CASSSRRPNTGELFF. The CDR3 DNA sequence: TGCGCCAGCAGCTCCCGGAGGCCGAACACCGGGGAGCTGTTTTTT.

CDR3 protein: CASSLYEKLFF. The CDR3 region has the DNA TGCGCCAGCAGCTTGTATGAAAAACTGTTTTTT. This sequence joins TRBV5-1 and TRBJ1-4; D is unclear. Trimming stripped 1 base from V and 6 bases from J, with 1 base between. The germline V gene has CDR1 SGHRS and CDR2 YFSETQ. The CDR3 runs to 11 residues. Based on the CDR3 plus reference TRBV5-1 and TRBJ1-4, the full variable domain is KAGVTQTPRYLIKTRGQQVTLSCSPISGHRSVSWYQQTPGQGLQFLFEYFSETQRNKGNFPGRFSGRQFSNSRSEMNVSTLELGDSALYLCASSLYEKLFFGSGTQLSVL.

The DNA for the CDR3 is TGCGCCAGCCGGGACACCTCCCTGTGGGGCTACACCTTC. It translates to CASRDTSLWGYTF. The V call is TRBV10-2, the J call TRBJ1-2; the D gene is possibly TRBD1 (6 bases). Germline values: CDR1 WSHSY, CDR2 SAAADI. Deletions cut 8 bases from V and 8 bases from J, with 18 bases between. The CDR3 has 13 amino acids.

V usage is TRBV5-1 and J usage is TRBJ2-1, with TRBD2 identical over 7 bases. The CDR3 length is 17 residues. The trim removed 4 bases at V and 4 bases at J, leaving 14 bases unmatched. Germline lookup yields CDR1 SGHRS and CDR2 YFSETQ. The CDR3 sequence: CASSRGLGGGLYNEQFF. The CDR3 DNA is TGCGCCAGCAGCAGAGGGTTGGGGGGAGGGCTATACAATGAGCAGTTCTTC.

This chain links TRBV9 with TRBJ1-1; D is uncertain. V lost 2 bases and J 6 bases, leaving 14 bases between the germline ends. The CDR3 runs to 14 residues. Germline CDR1 SGDLS, CDR2 YYNGEE. The chain's CDR3 is CASSVRHEKAEAFF. Written as DNA, the CDR3 is TGTGCCAGCAGCGTCCGGCATGAGAAGGCTGAAGCTTTCTTT.

This rearrangement joins TRBV10-2 to TRBJ1-1; unclear D gene. The CDR3 runs to 14 residues. The V gene's germline CDR1 is WSHSY and CDR2 SAAADI. Trimming shortened V by 5 bases and J by 0 bases, and 10 bases separated the two germline ends. The CDR3 DNA follows: TGCGCCAGCAGTCCTACAGCGTTGAACACTGAAGCTTTCTTT. Protein sequence: CASSPTALNTEAFF.

With regard to this clone: One junction end does not reproduce the germline sequence, and a read error may be involved. The V gene is TRBV6-1, the J gene TRBJ1-4; D is unresolved. The CDR3 has 14 residues. CDR1 MNHNS and CDR2 SASEGT come from the germline V gene. The CDR3 coding sequence is TGTGCCAGCAGTGTAGGAACAGTGGAGGGTACGAGAACCTTT. This gives the protein CASSVGTVEGTRTF.